The source of this T cell receptor beta chain is a study of blood T cell repertoires in COVID-19. Sequencing was performed with immunoSEQ multiplex PCR; in TCRdb, only in-frame clones are kept and a portion is missing. The data show about 50,000 clones, with 75% to 90% seen just once and 10% to 15% held by the top ten. This clone appeared a few times. The source material was peripheral blood. This receptor was taken from a human donor with active COVID-19. The donor label of this sample is uncertain.

The CDR3 sequence: CASSLEGGSYNEQFF. The CDR3 DNA is TGCGCCAGCAGCTTGGAAGGGGGCTCCTACAATGAGCAGTTCTTC. The chain is built from TRBV5-1 and TRBJ2-1; a possible D gene is TRBD1 (6 bases). The CDR3 extends over 15 amino acids. V was clipped by 0 bases and J by 0 bases, with 7 bases between them. The germline V gene has CDR1 SGHRS and CDR2 YFSETQ.